These T cell receptor beta chains were read from a single sample in a study of cytomegalovirus exposure and HLA in healthy donors. Assay: immunoSEQ multiplex PCR; the TCRdb copy retains only in-frame clones and omits some. The sample has about 110,000 clones, approximately 80% seen once. The specimen was PBMCs. The receptors derive from a man aged 30-40 years in good health and CMV-seropositive. CDR3s include the opening cysteine and the closing phenylalanine or tryptophan. Each record gives: D gene, V gene, clone size, J gene, CDR3 length, CDR3 DNA, CDR3 protein. D genes are given only for firm matches. The size field is filled for only some rows; it gives once, few, many or a size class.

D: TRBD1; V: TRBV29-1; size: few; J: TRBJ1-1; length: 12; DNA: TGCAGCGTCAGGACAGGGGGCACTGAAGCTTTCTTT; CDR3: CSVRTGGTEAFF
D: .; V: TRBV5-1; size: .; J: TRBJ2-7; length: 13; DNA: TGCGCCAGCAGCCTTGACAGGTCCTACGAGCAGTACTTC; CDR3: CASSLDRSYEQYF
D: TRBD2; V: TRBV11-3; size: .; J: TRBJ2-7; length: 14; DNA: TGTGCCAGCAGCCATAGCGGGGCCGCCTACGAGCAGTACTTC; CDR3: CASSHSGAAYEQYF
D: TRBD2; V: TRBV10-3; size: once; J: TRBJ2-7; length: 17; DNA: TGTGCCATCAGTGAAAAGGCGGGTAGCGGGGCTTACGACGAGCAGTACTTC; CDR3: CAISEKAGSGAYDEQYF
D: TRBD2; V: TRBV14; size: .; J: TRBJ2-7; length: 18; DNA: TGTGCCAGCAGCCAAGAGGAGACTAGCGGGGACATTTCCTACGAGCAGTACTTC; CDR3: CASSQEETSGDISYEQYF
D: .; V: TRBV18; size: once; J: TRBJ1-1; length: 13; DNA: TGTGCCAGCTCACCATTGGAGGGGACTGAAGCTTTCTTT; CDR3: CASSPLEGTEAFF
D: TRBD2; V: TRBV18; size: .; J: TRBJ2-7; length: 18; DNA: TGTGCCAGCTCACCGGGGACTAGCGGGGGGCCTTACTCCTACGAGCAGTACTTC; CDR3: CASSPGTSGGPYSYEQYF
D: .; V: TRBV5-1; size: once; J: TRBJ2-2; length: 14; DNA: TGCGCCAGCAGCATACTAGCGAACACCGGGGAGCTGTTTTTT; CDR3: CASSILANTGELFF
D: .; V: TRBV19; size: .; J: TRBJ2-3; length: 14; DNA: TGTGCCAGTAGTATCGGGCAGGGGAGAGATACGCAGTATTTT; CDR3: CASSIGQGRDTQYF
D: TRBD2; V: TRBV9; size: .; J: TRBJ2-5; length: 15; DNA: TGTGCCAGCAGCGTAGAGGTAGCGGGGGAAGGAACCCAGTACTTC; CDR3: CASSVEVAGEGTQYF
D: TRBD2; V: TRBV6-1; size: .; J: TRBJ2-7; length: 20; DNA: TGTGCCAGCAGTGAAGCCCTCCCGGGACTAGCGGGGGGGGCTCCCTACGAGCAGTACTTC; CDR3: CASSEALPGLAGGAPYEQYF
D: .; V: TRBV25-1; size: .; J: TRBJ2-1; length: 13; DNA: TGTGCCAGCAGTGAATTAGAGAACAATGAGCAGTTCTTC; CDR3: CASSELENNEQFF
D: TRBD1; V: TRBV25-1; size: .; J: TRBJ1-3; length: 15; DNA: TGTGCCAGCAGTGACCAGGGGGCTGGTGGAAACACCATATATTTT; CDR3: CASSDQGAGGNTIYF
D: .; V: TRBV5-1; size: .; J: TRBJ2-7; length: 14; DNA: TGCGCCAGCAGCTTGTCGGGACAAGGCTACGAGCAGTACTTC; CDR3: CASSLSGQGYEQYF